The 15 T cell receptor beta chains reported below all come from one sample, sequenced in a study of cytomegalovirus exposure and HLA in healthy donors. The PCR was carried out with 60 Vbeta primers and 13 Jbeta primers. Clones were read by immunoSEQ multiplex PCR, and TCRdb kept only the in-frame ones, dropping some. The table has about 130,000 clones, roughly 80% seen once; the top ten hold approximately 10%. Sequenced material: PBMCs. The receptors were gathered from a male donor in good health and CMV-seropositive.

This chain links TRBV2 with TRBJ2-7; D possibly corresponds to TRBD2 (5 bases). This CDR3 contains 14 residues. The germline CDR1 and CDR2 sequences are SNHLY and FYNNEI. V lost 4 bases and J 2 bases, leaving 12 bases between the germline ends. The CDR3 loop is CASSVSGNPYEQYF. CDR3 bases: TGTGCCAGCAGTGTTTCGGGAAACCCCTACGAGCAGTACTTC.

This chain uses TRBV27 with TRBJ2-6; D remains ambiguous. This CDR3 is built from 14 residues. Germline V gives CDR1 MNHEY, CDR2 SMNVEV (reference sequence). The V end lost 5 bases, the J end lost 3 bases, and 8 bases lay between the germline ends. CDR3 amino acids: CASSDSGGANVLTF. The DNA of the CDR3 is TGTGCCAGCAGTGATAGTGGTGGGGCCAACGTCCTGACTTTC.

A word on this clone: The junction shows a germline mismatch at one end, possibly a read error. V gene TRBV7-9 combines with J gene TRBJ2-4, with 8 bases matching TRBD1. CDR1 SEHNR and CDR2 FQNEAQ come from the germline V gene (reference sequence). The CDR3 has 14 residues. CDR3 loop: CSSSLGTGSGVGYF. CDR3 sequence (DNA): TGTTCCAGCAGCTTAGGGACAGGCTCCGGGGTTGGGTACTTC.

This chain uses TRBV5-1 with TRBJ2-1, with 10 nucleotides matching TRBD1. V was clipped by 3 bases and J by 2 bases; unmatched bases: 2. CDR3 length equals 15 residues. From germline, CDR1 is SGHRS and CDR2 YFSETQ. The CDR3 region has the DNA TGCGCCAGCAGCTACGGGACAGGGGCCTACAATGAGCAGTTCTTC. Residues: CASSYGTGAYNEQFF.

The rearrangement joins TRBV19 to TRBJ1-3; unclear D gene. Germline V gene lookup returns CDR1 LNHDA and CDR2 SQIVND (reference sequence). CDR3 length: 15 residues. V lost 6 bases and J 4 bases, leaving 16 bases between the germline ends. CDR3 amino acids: CASSPPGSPGNTIYF. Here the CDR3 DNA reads TGTGCCAGTAGCCCCCCGGGGAGTCCCGGAAACACCATATATTTT.

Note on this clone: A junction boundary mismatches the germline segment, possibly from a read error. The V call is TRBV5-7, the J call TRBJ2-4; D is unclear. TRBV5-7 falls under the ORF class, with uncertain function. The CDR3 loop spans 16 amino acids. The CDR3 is CASSSGWVVPSNSQYF. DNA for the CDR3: TGTGCCAGCAGCTCCGGATGGGTAGTTCCTTCAAACAGTCAGTACTTC.

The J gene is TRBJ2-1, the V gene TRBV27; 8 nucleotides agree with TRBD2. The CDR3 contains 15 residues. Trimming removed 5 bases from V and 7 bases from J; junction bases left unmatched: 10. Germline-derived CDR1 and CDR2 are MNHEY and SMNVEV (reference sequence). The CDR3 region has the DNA TGTGCCAGCAGTCCAGGGACTAGGGGCGAAAATGAGCAGTTCTTC. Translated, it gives CASSPGTRGENEQFF.

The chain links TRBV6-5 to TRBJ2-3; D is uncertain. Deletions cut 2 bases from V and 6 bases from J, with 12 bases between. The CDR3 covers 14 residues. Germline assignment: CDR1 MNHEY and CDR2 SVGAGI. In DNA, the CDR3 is TGTGCCAGCAGTTACGGGCAGGCTTCCGATACGCAGTATTTT. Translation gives CASSYGQASDTQYF.

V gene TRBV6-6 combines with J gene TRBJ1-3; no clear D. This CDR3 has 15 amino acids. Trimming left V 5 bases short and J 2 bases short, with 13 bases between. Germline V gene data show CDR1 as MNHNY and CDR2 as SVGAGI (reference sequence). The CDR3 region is CASSRGNGAGNTIYF. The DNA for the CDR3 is TGTGCCAGCAGTCGCGGAAACGGGGCTGGAAACACCATATATTTT.

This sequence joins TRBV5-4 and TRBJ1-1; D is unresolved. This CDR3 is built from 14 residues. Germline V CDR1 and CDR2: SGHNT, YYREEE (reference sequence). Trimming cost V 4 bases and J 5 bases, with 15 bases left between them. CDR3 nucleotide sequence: TGTGCCAGCAGCAACGTCCCCCGGCGGACTGAAGCTTTCTTT. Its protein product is CASSNVPRRTEAFF.

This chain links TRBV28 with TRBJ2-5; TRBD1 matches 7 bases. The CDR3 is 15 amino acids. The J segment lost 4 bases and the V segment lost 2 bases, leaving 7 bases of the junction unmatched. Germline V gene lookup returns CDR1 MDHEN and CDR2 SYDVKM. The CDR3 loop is CASSLGTARPETQYF. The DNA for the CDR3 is TGTGCCAGCAGTTTAGGGACAGCCAGGCCAGAGACCCAGTACTTC.

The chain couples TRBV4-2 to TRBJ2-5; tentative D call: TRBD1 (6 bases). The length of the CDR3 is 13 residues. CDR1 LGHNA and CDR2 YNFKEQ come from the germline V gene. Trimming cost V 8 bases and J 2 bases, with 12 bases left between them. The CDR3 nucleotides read TGTGCCAGCTCCGGGACACTACAAGAGACCCAGTACTTC. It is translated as CASSGTLQETQYF.

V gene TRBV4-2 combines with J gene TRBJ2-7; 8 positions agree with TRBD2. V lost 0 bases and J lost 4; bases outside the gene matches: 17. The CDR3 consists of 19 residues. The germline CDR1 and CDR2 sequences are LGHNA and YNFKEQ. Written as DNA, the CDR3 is TGTGCCAGCAGCCAAGATGCACTAGGAGCGGGAGCGTTAGTATACGAGCAGTACTTC. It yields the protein CASSQDALGAGALVYEQYF.

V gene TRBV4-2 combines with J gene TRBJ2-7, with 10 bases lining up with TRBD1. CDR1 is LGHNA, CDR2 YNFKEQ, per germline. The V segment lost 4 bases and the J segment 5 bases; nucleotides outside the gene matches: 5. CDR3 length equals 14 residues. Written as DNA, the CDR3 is TGTGCCAGCAGCCCCCGGGACAGGGGTCACGAGCAGTACTTC. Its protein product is CASSPRDRGHEQYF.

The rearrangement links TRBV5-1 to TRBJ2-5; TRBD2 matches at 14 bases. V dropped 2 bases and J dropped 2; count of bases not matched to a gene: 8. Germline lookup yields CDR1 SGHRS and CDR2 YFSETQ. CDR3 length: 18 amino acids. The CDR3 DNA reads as TGCGCCAGCAGCTTTGGTACGGGACTAGCGGGAGTACAAGAGACCCAGTACTTC. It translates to CASSFGTGLAGVQETQYF.